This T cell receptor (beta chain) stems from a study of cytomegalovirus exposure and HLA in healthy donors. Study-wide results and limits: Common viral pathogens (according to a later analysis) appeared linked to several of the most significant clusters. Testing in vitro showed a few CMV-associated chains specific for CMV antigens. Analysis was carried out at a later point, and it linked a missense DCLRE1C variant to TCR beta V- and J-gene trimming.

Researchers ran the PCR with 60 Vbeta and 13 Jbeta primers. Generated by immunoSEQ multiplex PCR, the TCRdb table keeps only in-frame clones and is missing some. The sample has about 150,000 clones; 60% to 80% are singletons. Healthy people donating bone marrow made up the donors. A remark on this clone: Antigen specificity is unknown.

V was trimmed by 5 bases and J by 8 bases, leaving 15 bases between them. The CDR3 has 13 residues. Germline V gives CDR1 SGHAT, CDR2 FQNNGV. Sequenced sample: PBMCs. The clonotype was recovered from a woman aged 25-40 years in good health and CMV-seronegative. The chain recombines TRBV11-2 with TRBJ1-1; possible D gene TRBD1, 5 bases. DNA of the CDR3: TGTGCCAGCAGCATACCCCGACAGTTCGAAGCTTTCTTT. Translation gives CASSIPRQFEAFF. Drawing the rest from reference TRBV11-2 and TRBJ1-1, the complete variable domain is EAGVAQSPRYKIIEKRQSVAFWCNPISGHATLYWYQQILGQGPKLLIQFQNNGVVDDSQLPKDRFSAERLKGVDSTLKIQPAKLEDSAVYLCASSIPRQFEAFFGQGTRLTVV.